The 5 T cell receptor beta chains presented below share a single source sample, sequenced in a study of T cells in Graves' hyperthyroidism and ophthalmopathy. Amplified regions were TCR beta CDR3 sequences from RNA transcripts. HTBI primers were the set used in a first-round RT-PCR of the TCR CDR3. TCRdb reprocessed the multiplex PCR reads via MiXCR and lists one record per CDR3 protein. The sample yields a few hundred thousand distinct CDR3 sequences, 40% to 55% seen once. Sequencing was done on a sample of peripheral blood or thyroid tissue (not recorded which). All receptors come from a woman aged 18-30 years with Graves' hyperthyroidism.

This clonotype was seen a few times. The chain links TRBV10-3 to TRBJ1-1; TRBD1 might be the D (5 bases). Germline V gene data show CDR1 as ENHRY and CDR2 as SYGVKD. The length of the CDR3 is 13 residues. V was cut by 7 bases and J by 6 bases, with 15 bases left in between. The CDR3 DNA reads TGTGCCATCAAAATTTCACAGGAGTCTGAAGCTTTCTTT. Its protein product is CAIKISQESEAFF.

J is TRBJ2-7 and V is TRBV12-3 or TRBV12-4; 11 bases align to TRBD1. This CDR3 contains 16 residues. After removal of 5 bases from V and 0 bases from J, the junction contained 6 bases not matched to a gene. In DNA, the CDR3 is TGTGCCAGCAGTCCCTGGGGGACAGGGGGCTCCTACGAGCAGTACTTC. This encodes CASSPWGTGGSYEQYF.

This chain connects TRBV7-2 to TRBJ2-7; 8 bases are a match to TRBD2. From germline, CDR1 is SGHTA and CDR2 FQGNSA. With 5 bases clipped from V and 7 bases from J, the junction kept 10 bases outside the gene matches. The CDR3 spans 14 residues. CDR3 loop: CASSEGGGGNEQYF. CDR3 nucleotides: TGTGCCAGCAGCGAGGGCGGCGGGGGGAATGAGCAGTACTTC.

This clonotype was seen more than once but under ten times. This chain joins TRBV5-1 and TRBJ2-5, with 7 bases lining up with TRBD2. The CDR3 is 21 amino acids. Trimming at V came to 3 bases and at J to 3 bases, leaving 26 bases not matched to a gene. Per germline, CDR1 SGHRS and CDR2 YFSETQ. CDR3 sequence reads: CASSSVPSSGSTPTPKETQYF. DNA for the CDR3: TGCGCCAGCAGCTCCGTTCCTTCTAGCGGTTCCACCCCAACCCCGAAAGAGACCCAGTACTTC.

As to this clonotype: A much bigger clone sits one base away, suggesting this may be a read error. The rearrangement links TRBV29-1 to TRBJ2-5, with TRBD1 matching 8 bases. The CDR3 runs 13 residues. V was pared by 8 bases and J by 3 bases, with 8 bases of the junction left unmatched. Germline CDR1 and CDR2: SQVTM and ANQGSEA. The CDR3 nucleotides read TGCAGCATCCTGACAGGGGACGAAGAGACCCAGTACTTC. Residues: CSILTGDEETQYF.